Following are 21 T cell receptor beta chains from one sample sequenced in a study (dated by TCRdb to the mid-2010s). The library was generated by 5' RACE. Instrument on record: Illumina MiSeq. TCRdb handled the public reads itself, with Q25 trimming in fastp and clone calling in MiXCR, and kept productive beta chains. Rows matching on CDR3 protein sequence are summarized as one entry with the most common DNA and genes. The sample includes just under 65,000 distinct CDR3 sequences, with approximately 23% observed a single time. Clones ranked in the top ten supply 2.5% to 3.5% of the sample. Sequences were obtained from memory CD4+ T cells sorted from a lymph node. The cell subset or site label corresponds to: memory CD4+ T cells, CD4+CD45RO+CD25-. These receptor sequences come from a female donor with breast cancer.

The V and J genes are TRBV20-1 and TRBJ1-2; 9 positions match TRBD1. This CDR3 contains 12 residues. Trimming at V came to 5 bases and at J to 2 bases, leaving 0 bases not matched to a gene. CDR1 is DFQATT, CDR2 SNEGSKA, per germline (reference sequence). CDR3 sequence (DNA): TGCAGTGCTGGACAGGGGAACTATGGCTACACCTTC. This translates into CSAGQGNYGYTF.

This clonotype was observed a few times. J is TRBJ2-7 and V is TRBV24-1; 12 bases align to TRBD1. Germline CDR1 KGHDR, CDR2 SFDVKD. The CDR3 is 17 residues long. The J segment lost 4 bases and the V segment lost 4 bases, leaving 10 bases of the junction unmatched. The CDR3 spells CATSDAAGTGGLYEQYF. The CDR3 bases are TGTGCCACCAGTGACGCGGCCGGGACAGGGGGCTTGTACGAGCAGTACTTC.

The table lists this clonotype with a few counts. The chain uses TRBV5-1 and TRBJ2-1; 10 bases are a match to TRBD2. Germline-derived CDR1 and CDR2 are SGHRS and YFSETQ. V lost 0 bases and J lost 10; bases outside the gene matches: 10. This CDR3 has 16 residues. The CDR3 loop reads CASSLVGLAGAGEQFF. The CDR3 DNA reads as TGCGCCAGCAGCTTGGTAGGTCTAGCGGGGGCAGGGGAGCAGTTCTTC.

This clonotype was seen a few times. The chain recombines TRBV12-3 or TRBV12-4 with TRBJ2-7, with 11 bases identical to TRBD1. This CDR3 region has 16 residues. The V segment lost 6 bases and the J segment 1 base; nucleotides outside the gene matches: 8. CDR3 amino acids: CASSPGDRGYSYEQYF. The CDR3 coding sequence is TGTGCCAGCAGCCCAGGGGACAGGGGGTATTCCTACGAGCAGTACTTC.

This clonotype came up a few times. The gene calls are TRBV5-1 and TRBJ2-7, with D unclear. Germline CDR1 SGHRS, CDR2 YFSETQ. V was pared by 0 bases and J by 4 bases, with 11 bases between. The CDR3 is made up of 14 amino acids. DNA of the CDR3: TGCGCCAGCAGCTTGGTCGCCAATTCGTACGAGCAGTACTTC. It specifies CASSLVANSYEQYF.

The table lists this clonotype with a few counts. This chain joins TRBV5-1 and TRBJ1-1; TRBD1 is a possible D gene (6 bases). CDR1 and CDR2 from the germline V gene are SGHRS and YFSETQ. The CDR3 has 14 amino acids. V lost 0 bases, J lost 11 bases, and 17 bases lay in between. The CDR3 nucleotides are TGCGCCAGCAGCTTGGCCCGAGGGGGTAGAACGGCTTTCTTT. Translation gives CASSLARGGRTAFF. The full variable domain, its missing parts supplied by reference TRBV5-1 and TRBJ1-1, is KAGVTQTPRYLIKTRGQQVTLSCSPISGHRSVSWYQQTPGQGLQFLFEYFSETQRNKGNFPGRFSGRQFSNSRSEMNVSTLELGDSALYLCASSLARGGRTAFFGQGTRLTVV.

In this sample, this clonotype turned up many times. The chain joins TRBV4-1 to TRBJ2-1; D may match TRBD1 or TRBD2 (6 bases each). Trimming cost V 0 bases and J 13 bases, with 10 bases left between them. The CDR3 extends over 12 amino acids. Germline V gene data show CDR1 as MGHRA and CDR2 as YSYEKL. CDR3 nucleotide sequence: TGCGCCAGCAGCCAAGAGTGGGGGGCCCAGTTCTTC. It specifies CASSQEWGAQFF.

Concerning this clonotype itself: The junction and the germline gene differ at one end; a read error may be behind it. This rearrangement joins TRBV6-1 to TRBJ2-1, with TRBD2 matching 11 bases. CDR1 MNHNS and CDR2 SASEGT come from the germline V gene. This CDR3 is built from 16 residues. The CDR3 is CTSSPGLAGSYNEQFF. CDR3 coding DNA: TGTACCAGCAGTCCAGGACTAGCGGGTTCCTACAATGAGCAGTTCTTC.

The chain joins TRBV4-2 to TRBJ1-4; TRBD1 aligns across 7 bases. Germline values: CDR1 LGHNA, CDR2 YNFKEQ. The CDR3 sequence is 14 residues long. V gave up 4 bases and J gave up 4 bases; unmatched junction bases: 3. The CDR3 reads CASSLGTVNEKLFF. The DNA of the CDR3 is TGTGCCAGCAGCCTGGGGACAGTTAATGAAAAACTGTTTTTT.

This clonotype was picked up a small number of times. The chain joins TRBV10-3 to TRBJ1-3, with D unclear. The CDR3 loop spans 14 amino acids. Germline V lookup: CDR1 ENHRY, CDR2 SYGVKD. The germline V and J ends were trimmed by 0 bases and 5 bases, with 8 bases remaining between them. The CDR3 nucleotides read TGTGCCATCAGTGAGTCGAAGAACAGAAACACCATATATTTT. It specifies CAISESKNRNTIYF.

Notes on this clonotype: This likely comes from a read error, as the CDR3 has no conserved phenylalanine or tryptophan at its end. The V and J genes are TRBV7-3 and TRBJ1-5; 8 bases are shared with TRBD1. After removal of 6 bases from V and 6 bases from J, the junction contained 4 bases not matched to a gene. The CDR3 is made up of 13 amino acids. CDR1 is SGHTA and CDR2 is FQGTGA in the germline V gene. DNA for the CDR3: TGTGCCAGCAGTTACACAGGGGGTCAGCCCCAGCATCTT. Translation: CASSYTGGQPQHL.

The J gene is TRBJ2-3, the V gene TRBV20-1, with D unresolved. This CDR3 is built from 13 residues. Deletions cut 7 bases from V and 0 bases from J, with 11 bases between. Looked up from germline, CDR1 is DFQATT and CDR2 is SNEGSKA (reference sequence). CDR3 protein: CSGAGGSTDTQYF. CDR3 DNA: TGCAGTGGGGCCGGTGGAAGCACAGATACGCAGTATTTT.

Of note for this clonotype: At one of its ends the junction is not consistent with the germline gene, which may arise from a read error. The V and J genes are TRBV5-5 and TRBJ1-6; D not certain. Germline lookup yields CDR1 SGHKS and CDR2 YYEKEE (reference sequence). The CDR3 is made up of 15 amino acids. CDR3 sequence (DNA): TGTGCCAGCGGCTTTCGAGGGTCCTATAATTCACCCCTCCACTTT. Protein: CASGFRGSYNSPLHF.

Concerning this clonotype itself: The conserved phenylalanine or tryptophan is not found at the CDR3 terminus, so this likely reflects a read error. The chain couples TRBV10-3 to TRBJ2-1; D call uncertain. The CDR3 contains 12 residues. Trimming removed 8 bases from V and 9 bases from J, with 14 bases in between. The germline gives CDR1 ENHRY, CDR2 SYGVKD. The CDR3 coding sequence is TGTGCCATCGGGGAAAGTAGAGCTGAGCAGTTCCTC. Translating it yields CAIGESRAEQFL.

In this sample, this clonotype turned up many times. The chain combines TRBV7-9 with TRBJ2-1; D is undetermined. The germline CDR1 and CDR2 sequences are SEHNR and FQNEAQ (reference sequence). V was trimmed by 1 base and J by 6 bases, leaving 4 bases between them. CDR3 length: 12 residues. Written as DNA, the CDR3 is TGTGCCAGCAGCTTAGAGTTCAATGAGCAGTTCTTC. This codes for CASSLEFNEQFF. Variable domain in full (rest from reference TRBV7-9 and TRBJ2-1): DTGVSQNPRHKITKRGQNVTFRCDPISEHNRLYWYRQTLGQGPEFLTYFQNEAQLEKSRLLSDRFSAERPKGSFSTLEIQRTEQGDSAMYLCASSLEFNEQFFGPGTRLTVL.

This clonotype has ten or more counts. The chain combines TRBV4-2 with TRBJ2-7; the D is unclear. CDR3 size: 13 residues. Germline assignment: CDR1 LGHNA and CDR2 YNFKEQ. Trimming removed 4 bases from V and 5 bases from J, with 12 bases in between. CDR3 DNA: TGTGCCAGCAGCCCCGGCCCCGCGGACGAGCAGTACTTC. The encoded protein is CASSPGPADEQYF.

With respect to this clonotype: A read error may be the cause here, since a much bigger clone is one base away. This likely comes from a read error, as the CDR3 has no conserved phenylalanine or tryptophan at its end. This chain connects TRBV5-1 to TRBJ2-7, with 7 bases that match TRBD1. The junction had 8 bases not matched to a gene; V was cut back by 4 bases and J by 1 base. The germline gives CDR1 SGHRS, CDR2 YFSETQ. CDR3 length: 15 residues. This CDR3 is CASSETGLRSYEQYS. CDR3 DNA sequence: TGCGCCAGCAGCGAGACAGGGTTGCGTTCCTACGAGCAGTACTCC.

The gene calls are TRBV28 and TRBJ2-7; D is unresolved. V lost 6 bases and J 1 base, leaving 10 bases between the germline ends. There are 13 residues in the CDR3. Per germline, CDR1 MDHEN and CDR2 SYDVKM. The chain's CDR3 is CASRSQESYEQYF. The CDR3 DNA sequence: TGTGCCAGCAGATCGCAGGAGTCCTACGAGCAGTACTTC.

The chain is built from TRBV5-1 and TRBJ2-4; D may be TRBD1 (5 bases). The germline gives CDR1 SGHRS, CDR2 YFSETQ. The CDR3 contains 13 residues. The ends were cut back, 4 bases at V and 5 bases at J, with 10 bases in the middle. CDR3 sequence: CASSQGRENIQYF. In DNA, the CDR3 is TGCGCCAGCAGCCAGGGCCGGGAAAACATTCAGTACTTC.

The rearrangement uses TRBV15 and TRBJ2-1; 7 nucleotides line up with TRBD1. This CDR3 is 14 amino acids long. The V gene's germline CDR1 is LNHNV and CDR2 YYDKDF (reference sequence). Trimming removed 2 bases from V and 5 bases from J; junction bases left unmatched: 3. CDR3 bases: TGTGCCACCAGCAGACAGGGGGAGAACAATGAGCAGTTCTTC. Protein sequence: CATSRQGENNEQFF.

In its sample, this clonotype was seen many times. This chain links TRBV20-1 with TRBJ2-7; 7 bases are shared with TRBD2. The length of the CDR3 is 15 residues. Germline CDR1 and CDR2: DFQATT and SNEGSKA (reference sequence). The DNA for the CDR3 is TGCAGCTTAGTTATGTTCAGCGGGGCAACCTACGAGCAGTACTTC. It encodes CSLVMFSGATYEQYF.